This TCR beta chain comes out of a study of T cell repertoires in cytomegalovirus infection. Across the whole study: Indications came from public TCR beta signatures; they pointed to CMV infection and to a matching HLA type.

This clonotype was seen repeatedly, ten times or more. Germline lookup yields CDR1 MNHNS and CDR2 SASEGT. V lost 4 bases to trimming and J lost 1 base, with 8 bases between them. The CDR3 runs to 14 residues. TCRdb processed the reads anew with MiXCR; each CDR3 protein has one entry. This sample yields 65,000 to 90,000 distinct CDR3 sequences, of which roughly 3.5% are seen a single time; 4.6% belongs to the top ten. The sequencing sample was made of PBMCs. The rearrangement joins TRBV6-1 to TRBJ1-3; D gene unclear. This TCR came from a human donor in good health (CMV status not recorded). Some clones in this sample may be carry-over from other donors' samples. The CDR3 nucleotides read TGTGCCAGCAGTGCCACGGATTCTGGAAACACCATATATTTT. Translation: CASSATDSGNTIYF.